This is a list of T cell receptor beta chains from one sample in a study of cytomegalovirus exposure and HLA in healthy donors. The method was immunoSEQ multiplex PCR; TCRdb's version includes in-frame clones alone and lacks a portion of them. The profile shows 150,000 or so clones, approximately 79% of them singletons. Sequencing was carried out using PBMCs. The receptors come from a man in his late teens or twenties in good health and CMV-seropositive. The CDR3 runs from the conserved cysteine through the conserved F or W. The order of the fields is clone size, CDR3 length, V gene, J gene, D gene, CDR3 protein, CDR3 DNA. D genes are given only for firm matches. Only some rows state a clone size, as once, few, many or a class for expanded clones.

clone_size: NA
cdr3_length: 16
v_call: TRBV13
j_call: TRBJ1-4
d_call: NA
cdr3_aa: CATFDLGSATNEKLFF
cdr3_nt: TGTGCCACCTTTGATTTGGGGAGCGCAACTAATGAAAAACTGTTTTTT

clone_size: once
cdr3_length: 11
v_call: TRBV28
j_call: TRBJ1-1
d_call: NA
cdr3_aa: CASSYFAEAFF
cdr3_nt: TGTGCCAGCAGTTACTTCGCTGAAGCTTTCTTT

clone_size: NA
cdr3_length: 14
v_call: TRBV2
j_call: TRBJ2-7
d_call: TRBD2
cdr3_aa: CASSYGLASYEQYF
cdr3_nt: TGTGCCAGCAGTTACGGACTAGCCTCCTACGAGCAGTACTTC

clone_size: NA
cdr3_length: 18
v_call: TRBV11-2
j_call: TRBJ2-1
d_call: TRBD2
cdr3_aa: CASSLEVGSGSYRNEQFF
cdr3_nt: TGTGCCAGCAGCTTAGAGGTTGGAAGCGGGAGTTACAGGAATGAGCAGTTCTTC

clone_size: NA
cdr3_length: 12
v_call: TRBV29-1
j_call: TRBJ2-7
d_call: NA
cdr3_aa: CSVEDRGYEQYF
cdr3_nt: TGCAGCGTTGAAGACAGGGGCTACGAGCAGTACTTC

clone_size: NA
cdr3_length: 15
v_call: TRBV6-5
j_call: TRBJ1-1
d_call: NA
cdr3_aa: CASRTTGLANTEAFF
cdr3_nt: TGTGCCAGCAGAACCACGGGACTGGCGAACACTGAAGCTTTCTTT

clone_size: NA
cdr3_length: 16
v_call: TRBV6-5
j_call: TRBJ1-1
d_call: TRBD1
cdr3_aa: CASSYPGQGANTEAFF
cdr3_nt: TGTGCCAGCAGTTACCCGGGACAGGGGGCGAACACTGAAGCTTTCTTT

clone_size: few
cdr3_length: 13
v_call: TRBV29-1
j_call: TRBJ2-5
d_call: NA
cdr3_aa: CSVLREVGETQYF
cdr3_nt: TGCAGCGTTTTAAGGGAGGTCGGTGAGACCCAGTACTTC

clone_size: NA
cdr3_length: 14
v_call: TRBV6-6
j_call: TRBJ2-5
d_call: TRBD2
cdr3_aa: CASSNGLGQETQYF
cdr3_nt: TGTGCCAGCAGCAATGGACTAGGCCAAGAGACCCAGTACTTC

clone_size: few
cdr3_length: 14
v_call: TRBV6-6
j_call: TRBJ2-7
d_call: TRBD2
cdr3_aa: CASRSSGGTYEQYF
cdr3_nt: TGTGCCAGCAGGTCGAGCGGGGGGACCTACGAGCAGTACTTC

clone_size: NA
cdr3_length: 15
v_call: TRBV11-3
j_call: TRBJ2-1
d_call: TRBD2
cdr3_aa: CASSLSGALGNEQFF
cdr3_nt: TGTGCCAGCAGCTTAAGCGGGGCCCTAGGGAATGAGCAGTTCTTC

clone_size: NA
cdr3_length: 14
v_call: TRBV5-1
j_call: TRBJ2-7
d_call: TRBD1
cdr3_aa: CASSIQGLSYEQYF
cdr3_nt: TGCGCCAGCAGCATACAGGGGCTCTCGTACGAGCAGTACTTC

clone_size: NA
cdr3_length: 15
v_call: TRBV7-3
j_call: TRBJ2-3
d_call: NA
cdr3_aa: CASSSGRGHTDTQYF
cdr3_nt: TGTGCCAGCAGCTCTGGCCGCGGCCACACAGATACGCAGTATTTT

clone_size: NA
cdr3_length: 14
v_call: TRBV6-5
j_call: TRBJ2-1
d_call: TRBD2
cdr3_aa: CASSLAGGYNEQFF
cdr3_nt: TGTGCCAGCAGTTTAGCGGGAGGGTACAATGAGCAGTTCTTC

clone_size: NA
cdr3_length: 15
v_call: TRBV6-1
j_call: TRBJ2-5
d_call: TRBD2
cdr3_aa: CASRGSIAGQETQYF
cdr3_nt: TGTGCCAGCAGAGGTAGTATAGCGGGACAAGAGACCCAGTACTTC

clone_size: NA
cdr3_length: 15
v_call: TRBV28
j_call: TRBJ1-2
d_call: TRBD1
cdr3_aa: CASSGPGQGNYGYTF
cdr3_nt: TGTGCCAGCAGTGGGCCGGGACAGGGAAACTATGGCTACACCTTC

clone_size: NA
cdr3_length: 18
v_call: TRBV6-1
j_call: TRBJ2-2
d_call: TRBD1
cdr3_aa: CASSEGFVRGTGFGELFF
cdr3_nt: TGTGCCAGCAGTGAAGGTTTTGTTAGGGGGACAGGTTTCGGGGAGCTGTTTTTT

clone_size: NA
cdr3_length: 14
v_call: TRBV7-7
j_call: TRBJ2-5
d_call: NA
cdr3_aa: CASSLASPGETQYF
cdr3_nt: TGTGCTAGCAGCTTAGCGTCTCCCGGGGAGACCCAGTACTTC

clone_size: NA
cdr3_length: 11
v_call: TRBV28
j_call: TRBJ1-5
d_call: NA
cdr3_aa: CASRGGQAQHF
cdr3_nt: TGTGCCAGCAGGGGGGGGCAGGCCCAGCATTTT

clone_size: NA
cdr3_length: 14
v_call: TRBV2
j_call: TRBJ1-2
d_call: NA
cdr3_aa: CASRVGGGVYGYTF
cdr3_nt: TGTGCCAGCAGAGTAGGAGGGGGGGTTTATGGCTACACCTTC

clone_size: NA
cdr3_length: 14
v_call: TRBV2
j_call: TRBJ2-7
d_call: NA
cdr3_aa: CASSVNTQGYEQYF
cdr3_nt: TGTGCCAGCAGTGTGAACACCCAGGGCTACGAGCAGTACTTC

clone_size: NA
cdr3_length: 14
v_call: TRBV30
j_call: TRBJ2-7
d_call: TRBD1
cdr3_aa: CAWSVRQGGNEQYF
cdr3_nt: TGTGCCTGGAGTGTACGACAGGGGGGCAACGAGCAGTACTTC

clone_size: few
cdr3_length: 12
v_call: TRBV13
j_call: TRBJ2-2
d_call: NA
cdr3_aa: CASSPGSGELFF
cdr3_nt: TGTGCCAGCAGCCCTGGCTCCGGGGAGCTGTTTTTT

clone_size: NA
cdr3_length: 15
v_call: TRBV15
j_call: TRBJ2-6
d_call: NA
cdr3_aa: CATSREGAGANVLTF
cdr3_nt: TGTGCCACCAGCAGAGAAGGGGCTGGGGCCAACGTCCTGACTTTC

clone_size: NA
cdr3_length: 16
v_call: TRBV4-1
j_call: TRBJ1-3
d_call: NA
cdr3_aa: CASSQGRAPSGNTIYF
cdr3_nt: TGCGCCAGCAGCCAAGGGCGGGCCCCCTCTGGAAACACCATATATTTT

clone_size: few
cdr3_length: 15
v_call: TRBV5-6
j_call: TRBJ1-1
d_call: TRBD1
cdr3_aa: CASSLWDRGLAEAFF
cdr3_nt: TGTGCCAGCAGCTTGTGGGACAGGGGGCTGGCTGAAGCTTTCTTT

clone_size: NA
cdr3_length: 16
v_call: TRBV19
j_call: TRBJ2-1
d_call: TRBD2
cdr3_aa: CASSTSGLALGNEQFF
cdr3_nt: TGTGCCAGTAGTACCTCGGGACTAGCGCTTGGGAATGAGCAGTTCTTC

clone_size: NA
cdr3_length: 14
v_call: TRBV5-1
j_call: TRBJ2-5
d_call: TRBD1
cdr3_aa: CASSLTGGEETQYF
cdr3_nt: TGCGCCAGCAGCTTGACAGGGGGCGAGGAGACCCAGTACTTC

clone_size: once
cdr3_length: 17
v_call: TRBV5-1
j_call: TRBJ2-1
d_call: NA
cdr3_aa: CASSLSPGLSSYNEQFF
cdr3_nt: TGCGCCAGCAGCTTGTCTCCGGGACTTAGCTCCTACAATGAGCAGTTCTTC

clone_size: NA
cdr3_length: 15
v_call: TRBV7-2
j_call: TRBJ2-5
d_call: TRBD2
cdr3_aa: CASSSTSVGVETQYF
cdr3_nt: TGTGCCAGCAGCTCGACTAGCGTAGGGGTGGAGACCCAGTACTTC

clone_size: NA
cdr3_length: 17
v_call: TRBV27
j_call: TRBJ2-5
d_call: NA
cdr3_aa: CASRAGAFTKAAETQYF
cdr3_nt: TGTGCCAGCAGGGCGGGGGCTTTCACCAAGGCGGCAGAGACCCAGTACTTC

clone_size: NA
cdr3_length: 14
v_call: TRBV7-2
j_call: TRBJ1-2
d_call: NA
cdr3_aa: CASSPAQGNYGYTF
cdr3_nt: TGTGCCAGCAGCCCGGCTCAGGGGAACTATGGCTACACCTTC

clone_size: NA
cdr3_length: 13
v_call: TRBV27
j_call: TRBJ2-3
d_call: TRBD1
cdr3_aa: CASSLLTGGTQYF
cdr3_nt: TGTGCCAGCAGTTTACTGACAGGGGGTACGCAGTATTTT

clone_size: NA
cdr3_length: 16
v_call: TRBV7-3
j_call: TRBJ2-1
d_call: TRBD2
cdr3_aa: CASSPASGSSYNEQFF
cdr3_nt: TGTGCCAGCAGCCCCGCTAGCGGGAGCTCCTACAATGAGCAGTTCTTC

clone_size: few
cdr3_length: 16
v_call: TRBV6-5
j_call: TRBJ1-4
d_call: TRBD1
cdr3_aa: CASSSRSGGTNEKLFF
cdr3_nt: TGTGCCAGCAGTTCGAGATCAGGGGGGACTAATGAAAAACTGTTTTTT

clone_size: NA
cdr3_length: 13
v_call: TRBV5-4
j_call: TRBJ2-7
d_call: NA
cdr3_aa: CASSFRDSYEQYF
cdr3_nt: TGTGCCAGCAGCTTCCGGGACTCCTACGAGCAGTACTTC

clone_size: NA
cdr3_length: 13
v_call: TRBV7-2
j_call: TRBJ2-1
d_call: NA
cdr3_aa: CASSAIRDGEQFF
cdr3_nt: TGTGCCAGCAGCGCTATCAGGGATGGTGAGCAGTTCTTC

clone_size: NA
cdr3_length: 14
v_call: TRBV30
j_call: TRBJ2-1
d_call: NA
cdr3_aa: CAWSVGGSYNEQFF
cdr3_nt: TGTGCCTGGAGTGTAGGGGGATCCTACAATGAGCAGTTCTTC

clone_size: NA
cdr3_length: 12
v_call: TRBV5-4
j_call: TRBJ2-7
d_call: TRBD1
cdr3_aa: CATWDRVYEQYF
cdr3_nt: TGTGCCACGTGGGACAGGGTCTACGAGCAGTACTTC

clone_size: few
cdr3_length: 13
v_call: TRBV29-1
j_call: TRBJ1-1
d_call: NA
cdr3_aa: CSVEPGLNTEAFF
cdr3_nt: TGCAGCGTTGAACCGGGATTGAACACTGAAGCTTTCTTT

clone_size: NA
cdr3_length: 18
v_call: TRBV18
j_call: TRBJ2-6
d_call: TRBD1
cdr3_aa: CASSLDRAHRSGANVLTF
cdr3_nt: TGTGCCAGCTCCTTGGACAGGGCCCACCGCTCTGGGGCCAACGTCCTGACTTTC

clone_size: NA
cdr3_length: 15
v_call: TRBV5-1
j_call: TRBJ2-3
d_call: NA
cdr3_aa: CASSLGGHSTDTQYF
cdr3_nt: TGCGCCAGCAGCTTGGGGGGGCACAGCACAGATACGCAGTATTTT